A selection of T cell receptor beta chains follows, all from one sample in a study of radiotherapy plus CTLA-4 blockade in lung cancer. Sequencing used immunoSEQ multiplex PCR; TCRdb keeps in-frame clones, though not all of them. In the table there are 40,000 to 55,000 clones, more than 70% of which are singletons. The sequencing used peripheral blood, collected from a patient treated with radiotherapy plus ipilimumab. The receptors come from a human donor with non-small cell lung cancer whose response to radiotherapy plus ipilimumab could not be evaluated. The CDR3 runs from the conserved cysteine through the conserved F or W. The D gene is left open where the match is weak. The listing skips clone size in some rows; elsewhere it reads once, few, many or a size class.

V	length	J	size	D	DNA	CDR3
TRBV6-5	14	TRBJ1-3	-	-	TGTGCCGGCAGTTACGGACTGCCTGGAAACACCATATATTTT	CAGSYGLPGNTIYF
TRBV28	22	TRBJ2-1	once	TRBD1	TGTGCCAGCAGTTTACCCACCAAACCCCGGGACAGGAAAGCTCGCTCCTACAATGAGCAGTTCTTC	CASSLPTKPRDRKARSYNEQFF
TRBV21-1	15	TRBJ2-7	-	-	TGTGCCAGCAGCCCGCCCGGGACAGGCTCCTACGAGCAGTACTTC	CASSPPGTGSYEQYF
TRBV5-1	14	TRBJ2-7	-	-	TGCGCCAGCAGCTTGGGGACAGTTGGCTACGAGCAGTACTTC	CASSLGTVGYEQYF
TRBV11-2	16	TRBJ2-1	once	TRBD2	TGTGCCAGCAGCTTAGGCAACGGACTAGCCTACAATGAGCAGTTCTTC	CASSLGNGLAYNEQFF
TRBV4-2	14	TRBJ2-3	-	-	TGTGCCAGCAGCCACCGGGACAACACAGATACGCAGTATTTT	CASSHRDNTDTQYF
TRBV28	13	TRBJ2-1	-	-	TGTGCCAGCAGCAGACAGGACTTCAATGAGCAGTTCTTC	CASSRQDFNEQFF
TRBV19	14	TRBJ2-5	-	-	TGTGCCAGTAGTATAGGACTACTCAAAGAGACCCAGTACTTC	CASSIGLLKETQYF
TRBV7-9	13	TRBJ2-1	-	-	TGTGCCAGCGGGAGTGTTGCCTACAATGAGCAGTTCTTC	CASGSVAYNEQFF
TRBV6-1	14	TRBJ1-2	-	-	TGTGCCAGCACCGGACTGCGCTGGGGCTATGGCTACACCTTC	CASTGLRWGYGYTF
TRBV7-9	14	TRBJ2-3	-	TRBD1	TGTGCCAGCAGCACGGACAGGGGTCCAGATACGCAGTATTTT	CASSTDRGPDTQYF
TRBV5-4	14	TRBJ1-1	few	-	TGTGCCAGCAGCTTGGTGGGGGGTAAAATTGAAGCTTTCTTT	CASSLVGGKIEAFF
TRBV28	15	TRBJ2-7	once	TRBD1	TGTGCCAGCAGTACTACTGACAGGGGGTTTTACGAGCAGTACTTC	CASSTTDRGFYEQYF
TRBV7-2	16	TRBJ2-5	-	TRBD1	TGTGCCAGCAGCTTAGCCCATGGACAGGGGAGGGAGACCCAGTACTTC	CASSLAHGQGRETQYF